This TCR beta chain was recovered during a study of blood T cell repertoires in COVID-19. Study context: Sources were T cells, B-cell-depleted T cells, or PBMCs; the material itself was cDNA or gDNA.

TCRdb's table, derived via immunoSEQ multiplex PCR, lists solely in-frame clones and lacks some. The data hold about 260,000 clones, with about 85% observed a single time. This CDR3 is 16 amino acids long. Germline CDR1 reads SNHLY; CDR2 reads FYNNEI. V lost 2 bases and J 5 bases, leaving 18 bases between the germline ends. All recovered Cohort 3 donors got two negative PCRs, got clearance, or saw symptom resolution. V gene TRBV2 combines with J gene TRBJ2-5, with a possible D match to TRBD2 (5 bases). Sequencing used PBMCs or T cells enriched from blood (not recorded which). The TCR was taken from a woman in her 50s who had recovered from COVID-19. The CDR3 loop is CASSELVAWTPETQYF. The CDR3 bases are TGTGCCAGCAGTGAACTCGTCGCTTGGACTCCCGAGACCCAGTACTTC.